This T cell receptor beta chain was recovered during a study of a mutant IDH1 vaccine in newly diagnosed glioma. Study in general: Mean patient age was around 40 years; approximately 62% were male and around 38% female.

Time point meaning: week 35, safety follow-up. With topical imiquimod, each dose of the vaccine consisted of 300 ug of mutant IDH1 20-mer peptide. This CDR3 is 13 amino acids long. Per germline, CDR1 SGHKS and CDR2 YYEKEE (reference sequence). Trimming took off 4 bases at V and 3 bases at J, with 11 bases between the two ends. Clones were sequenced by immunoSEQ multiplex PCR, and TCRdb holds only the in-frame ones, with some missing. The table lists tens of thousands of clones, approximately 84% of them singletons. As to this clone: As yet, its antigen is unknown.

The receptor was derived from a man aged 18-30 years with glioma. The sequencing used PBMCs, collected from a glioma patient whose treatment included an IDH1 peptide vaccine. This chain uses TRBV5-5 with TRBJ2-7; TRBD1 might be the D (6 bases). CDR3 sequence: CASSQWTVYEQYF. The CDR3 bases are TGTGCCAGCAGCCAGTGGACAGTCTACGAGCAGTACTTC.